This TCR beta chain was profiled in a study of T cell responses to AZD1222 COVID-19 vaccine. Study-wide results and caveats: Among vaccine-associated CD4 TCRs, coverage spanned spike, with dominance at 160-218 and 743-854. Increased Spike-specific TCR breadth and depth were observed after two AZD1222 doses.

TCRdb's table, derived via immunoSEQ multiplex PCR, lists solely in-frame clones and lacks some. This sample has 66,000 or so clones, with less than 90% found just once. To note about this clone: The antigen is not known.

Germline lookup yields CDR1 LNHDA and CDR2 SQIVND (reference sequence). Trimming stripped 1 base from V and 1 base from J, with 10 bases between. The length of the CDR3 is 15 residues. The chain combines TRBV19 with TRBJ1-1; D unresolved. The source is an adult in good health. This material consisted of peripheral blood, taken on day 0 of AZD1222 vaccination. The CDR3 region is CASSIGPAWNTEAFF. CDR3 nucleotides: TGTGCCAGTAGTATAGGTCCAGCTTGGAACACTGAAGCTTTCTTT.